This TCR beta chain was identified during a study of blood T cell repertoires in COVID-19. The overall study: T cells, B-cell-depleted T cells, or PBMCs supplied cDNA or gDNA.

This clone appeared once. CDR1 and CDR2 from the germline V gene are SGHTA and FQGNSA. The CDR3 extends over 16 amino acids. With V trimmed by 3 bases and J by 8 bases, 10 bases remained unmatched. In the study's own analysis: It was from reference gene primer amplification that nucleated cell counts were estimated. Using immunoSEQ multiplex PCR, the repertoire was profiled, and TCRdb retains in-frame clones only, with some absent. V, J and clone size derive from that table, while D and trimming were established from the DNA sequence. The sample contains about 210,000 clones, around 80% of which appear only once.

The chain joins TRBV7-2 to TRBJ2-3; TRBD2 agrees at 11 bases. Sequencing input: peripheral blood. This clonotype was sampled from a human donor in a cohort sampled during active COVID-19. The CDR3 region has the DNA TGTGCCAGCAGCTTCCTTAGCGGGGGGGCCCAGGGTACGCAGTATTTT. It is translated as CASSFLSGGAQGTQYF.